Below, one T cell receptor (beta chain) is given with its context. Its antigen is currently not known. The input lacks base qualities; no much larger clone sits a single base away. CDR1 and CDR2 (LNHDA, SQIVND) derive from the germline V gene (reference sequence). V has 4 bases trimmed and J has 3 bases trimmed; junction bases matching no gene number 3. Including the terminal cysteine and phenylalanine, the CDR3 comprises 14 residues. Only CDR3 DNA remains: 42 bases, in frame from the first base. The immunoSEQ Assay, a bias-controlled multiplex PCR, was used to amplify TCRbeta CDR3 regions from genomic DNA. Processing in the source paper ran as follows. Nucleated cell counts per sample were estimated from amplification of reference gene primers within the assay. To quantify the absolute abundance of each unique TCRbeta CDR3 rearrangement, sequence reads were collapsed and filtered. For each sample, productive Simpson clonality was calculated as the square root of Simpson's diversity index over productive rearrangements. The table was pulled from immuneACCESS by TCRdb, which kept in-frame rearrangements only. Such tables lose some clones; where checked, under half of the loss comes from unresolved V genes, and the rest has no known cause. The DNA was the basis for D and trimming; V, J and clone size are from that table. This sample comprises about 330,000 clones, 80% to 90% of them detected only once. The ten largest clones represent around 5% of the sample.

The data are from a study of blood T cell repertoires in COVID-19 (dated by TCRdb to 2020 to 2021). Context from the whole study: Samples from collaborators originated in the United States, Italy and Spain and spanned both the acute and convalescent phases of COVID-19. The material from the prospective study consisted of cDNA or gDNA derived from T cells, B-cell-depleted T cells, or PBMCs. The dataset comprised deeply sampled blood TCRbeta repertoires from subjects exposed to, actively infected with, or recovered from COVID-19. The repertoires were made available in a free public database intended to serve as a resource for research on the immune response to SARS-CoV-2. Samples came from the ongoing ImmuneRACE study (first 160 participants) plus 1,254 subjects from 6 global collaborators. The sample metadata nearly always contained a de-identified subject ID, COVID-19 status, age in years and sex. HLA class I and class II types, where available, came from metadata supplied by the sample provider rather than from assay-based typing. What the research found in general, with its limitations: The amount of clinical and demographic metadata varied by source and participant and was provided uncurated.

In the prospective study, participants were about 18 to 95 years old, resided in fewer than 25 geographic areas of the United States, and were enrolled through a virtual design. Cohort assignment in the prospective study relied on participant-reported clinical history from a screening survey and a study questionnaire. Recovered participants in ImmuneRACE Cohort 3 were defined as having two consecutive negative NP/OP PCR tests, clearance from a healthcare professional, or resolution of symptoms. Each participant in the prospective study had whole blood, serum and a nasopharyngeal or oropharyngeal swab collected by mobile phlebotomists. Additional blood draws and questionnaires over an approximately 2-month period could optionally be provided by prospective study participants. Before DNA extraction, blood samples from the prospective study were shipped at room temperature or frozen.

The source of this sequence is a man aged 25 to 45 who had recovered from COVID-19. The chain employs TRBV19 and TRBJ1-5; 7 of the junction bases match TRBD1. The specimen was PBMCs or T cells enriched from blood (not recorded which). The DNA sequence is TGTGCCAGTAGTAGGGGACAGCTCAATCAGCCCCAGCATTTT. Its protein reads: CASSRGQLNQPQHF.